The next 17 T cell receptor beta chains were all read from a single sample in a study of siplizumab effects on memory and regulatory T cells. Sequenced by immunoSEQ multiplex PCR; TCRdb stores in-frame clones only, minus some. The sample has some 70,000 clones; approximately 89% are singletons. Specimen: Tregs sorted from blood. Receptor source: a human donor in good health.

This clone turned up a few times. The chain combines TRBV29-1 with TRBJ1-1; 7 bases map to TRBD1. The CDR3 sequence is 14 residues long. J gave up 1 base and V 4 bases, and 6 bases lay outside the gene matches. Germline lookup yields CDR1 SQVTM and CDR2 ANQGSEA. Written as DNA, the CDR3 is TGCAGCGTTGGGGGCAGGGGGTGGAACACTGAAGCTTTCTTT. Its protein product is CSVGGRGWNTEAFF.

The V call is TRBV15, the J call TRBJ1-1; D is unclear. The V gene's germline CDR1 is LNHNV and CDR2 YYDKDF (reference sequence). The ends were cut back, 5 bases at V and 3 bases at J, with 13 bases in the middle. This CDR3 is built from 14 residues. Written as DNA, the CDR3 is TGTGCCACCAGCGGAAGGGAGTACGACACTGAAGCTTTCTTT. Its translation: CATSGREYDTEAFF.

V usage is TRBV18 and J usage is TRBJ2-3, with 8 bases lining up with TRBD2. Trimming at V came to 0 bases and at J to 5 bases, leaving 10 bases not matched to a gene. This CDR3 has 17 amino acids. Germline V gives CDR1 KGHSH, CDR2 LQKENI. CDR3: CASSPPFYGRAVDTQYF. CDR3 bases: TGTGCCAGCTCACCACCGTTTTACGGGAGGGCCGTAGATACGCAGTATTTT.

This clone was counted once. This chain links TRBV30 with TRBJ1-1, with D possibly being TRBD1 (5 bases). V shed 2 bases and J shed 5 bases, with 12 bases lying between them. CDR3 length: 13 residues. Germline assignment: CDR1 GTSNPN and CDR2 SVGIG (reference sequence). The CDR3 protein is CAWSTSGYTEAFF. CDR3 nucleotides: TGTGCCTGGAGTACCTCAGGGTATACTGAAGCTTTCTTT.

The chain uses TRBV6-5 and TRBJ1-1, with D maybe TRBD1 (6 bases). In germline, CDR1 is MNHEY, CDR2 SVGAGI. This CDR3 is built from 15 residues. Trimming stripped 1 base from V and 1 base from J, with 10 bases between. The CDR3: CASSYLGQKNTEAFF. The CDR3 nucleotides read TGTGCCAGCAGTTACTTAGGACAGAAGAACACTGAAGCTTTCTTT.

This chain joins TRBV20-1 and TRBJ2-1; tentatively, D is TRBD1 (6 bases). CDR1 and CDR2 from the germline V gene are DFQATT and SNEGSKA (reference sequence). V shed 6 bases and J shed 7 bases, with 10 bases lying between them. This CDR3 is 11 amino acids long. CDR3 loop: CSAHRANEQFF. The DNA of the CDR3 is TGCAGTGCCCACAGGGCAAATGAGCAGTTCTTC.

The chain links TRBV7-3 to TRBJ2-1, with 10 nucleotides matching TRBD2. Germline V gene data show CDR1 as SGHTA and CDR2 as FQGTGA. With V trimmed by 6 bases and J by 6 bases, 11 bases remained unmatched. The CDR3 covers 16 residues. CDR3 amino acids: CASSSIWTSGPNEQFF. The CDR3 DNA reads TGTGCCAGCAGTAGCATTTGGACTAGCGGTCCCAATGAGCAGTTCTTC. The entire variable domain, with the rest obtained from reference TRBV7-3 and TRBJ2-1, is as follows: GAGVSQTPSNKVTEKGKYVELRCDPISGHTALYWYRQSLGQGPEFLIYFQGTGAADDSGLPNDRFFAVRPEGSVSTLKIQRTERGDSAVYLCASSSIWTSGPNEQFFGPGTRLTVL.

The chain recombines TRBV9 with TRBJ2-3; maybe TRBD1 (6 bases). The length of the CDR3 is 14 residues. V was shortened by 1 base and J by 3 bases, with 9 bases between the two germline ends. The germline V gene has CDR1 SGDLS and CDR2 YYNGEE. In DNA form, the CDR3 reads TGTGCCAGCAGCGTAAGGGGGAGTACAGATACGCAGTATTTT. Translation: CASSVRGSTDTQYF. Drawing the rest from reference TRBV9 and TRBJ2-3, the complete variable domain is DSGVTQTPKHLITATGQRVTLRCSPRSGDLSVYWYQQSLDQGLQFLIQYYNGEERAKGNILERFSAQQFPDLHSELNLSSLELGDSALYFCASSVRGSTDTQYFGPGTRLTVL.

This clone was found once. In DNA form, the CDR3 reads TGTGCCAGCAGCCCCACCGGGACTACACCTGCAGATACGCAGTATTTT. This gives the protein CASSPTGTTPADTQYF. J is TRBJ2-3 and V is TRBV7-3, with TRBD2 matching 7 bases. The CDR3 runs 16 residues. V was clipped by 5 bases and J by 4 bases; unmatched bases: 12. Germline values: CDR1 SGHTA, CDR2 FQGTGA.

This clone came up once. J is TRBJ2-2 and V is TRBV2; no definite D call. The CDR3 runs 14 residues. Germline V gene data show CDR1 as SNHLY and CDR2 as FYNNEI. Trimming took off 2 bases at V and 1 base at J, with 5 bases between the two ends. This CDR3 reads CASSESVNTGELFF. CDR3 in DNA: TGTGCCAGCAGTGAAAGCGTGAACACCGGGGAGCTGTTTTTT. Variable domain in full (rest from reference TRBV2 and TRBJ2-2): EPEVTQTPSHQVTQMGQEVILRCVPISNHLYFYWYRQILGQKVEFLVSFYNNEISEKSEIFDDQFSVERPDGSNFTLKIRSTKLEDSAMYFCASSESVNTGELFFGEGSRLTVL.

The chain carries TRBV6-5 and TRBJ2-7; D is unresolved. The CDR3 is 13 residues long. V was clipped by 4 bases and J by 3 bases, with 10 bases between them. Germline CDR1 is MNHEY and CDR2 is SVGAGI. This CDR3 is CASSSLQFYEQYF. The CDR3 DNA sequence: TGTGCCAGCAGTTCTTTACAGTTCTACGAGCAGTACTTC.

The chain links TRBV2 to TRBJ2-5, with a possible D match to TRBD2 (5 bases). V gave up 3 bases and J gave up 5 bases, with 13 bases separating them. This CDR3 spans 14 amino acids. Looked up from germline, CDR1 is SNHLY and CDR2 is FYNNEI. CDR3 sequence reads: CASSERPWEETQYF. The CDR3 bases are TGTGCCAGCAGTGAGAGACCCTGGGAGGAGACCCAGTACTTC.

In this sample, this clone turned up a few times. The CDR3 nucleotides read TGCGCCAGCAGCTTGGTCGGGACTAAGAAACAAGAGACCCAGTACTTC. Its protein product is CASSLVGTKKQETQYF. The chain is built from TRBV5-1 and TRBJ2-5; 7 bases map to TRBD2. The CDR3 spans 16 residues. V gave up 0 bases and J gave up 2 bases; unmatched junction bases: 7. From germline, CDR1 is SGHRS and CDR2 YFSETQ.

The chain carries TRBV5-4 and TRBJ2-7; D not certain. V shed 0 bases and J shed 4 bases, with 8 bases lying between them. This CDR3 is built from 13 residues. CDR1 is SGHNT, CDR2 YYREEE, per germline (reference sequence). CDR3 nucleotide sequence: TGTGCCAGCAGCTTGGGAAGGAGTTACGAGCAGTACTTC. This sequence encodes CASSLGRSYEQYF.

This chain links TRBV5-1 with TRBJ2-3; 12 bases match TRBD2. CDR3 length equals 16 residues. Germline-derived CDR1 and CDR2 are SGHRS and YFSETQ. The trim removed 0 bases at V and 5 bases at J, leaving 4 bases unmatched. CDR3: CASSLGLAGGVDTQYF. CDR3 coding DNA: TGCGCCAGCAGCTTGGGTCTAGCGGGAGGGGTAGATACGCAGTATTTT.

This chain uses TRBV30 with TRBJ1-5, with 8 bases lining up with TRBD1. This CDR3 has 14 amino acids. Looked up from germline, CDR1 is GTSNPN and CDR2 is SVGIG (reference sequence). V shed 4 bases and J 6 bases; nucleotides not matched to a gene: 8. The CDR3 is CAWTRQGWGQPQHF. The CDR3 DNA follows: TGTGCCTGGACGAGACAGGGGTGGGGTCAGCCCCAGCATTTT.

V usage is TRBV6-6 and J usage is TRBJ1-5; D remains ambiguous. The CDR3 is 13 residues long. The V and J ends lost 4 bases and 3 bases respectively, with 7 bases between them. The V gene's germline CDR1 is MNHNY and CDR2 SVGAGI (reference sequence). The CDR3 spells CASSFRYNQPQHF. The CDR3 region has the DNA TGTGCCAGCAGTTTCAGGTACAATCAGCCCCAGCATTTT.